The present T cell receptor beta chain was sequenced within a study of T cells in Graves' hyperthyroidism and ophthalmopathy. In the study overall: Any treatment followed the collection of peripheral blood at initial diagnosis.

Out of over 7.5 ml of fresh peripheral blood came the PBMCs. Ten or more counts support this clonotype. Antigen unknown. Study findings and constraints: Among clonotypes expanded in thyroid above 0.001, most were also found in blood. The model foresaw ophthalmopathy a median roughly 6 months prior to onset.

The CDR3 contains 14 residues. Deletions cut 2 bases from V and 6 bases from J, with 12 bases between. CDR1 and CDR2 from the germline V gene are MNHEY and SMNVEV (reference sequence). Researchers took RNA transcripts and amplified the TCR beta CDR3 regions from them. Researchers ran a first-round RT-PCR on the TCR CDR3 using the HTBI primer set. TCRdb re-derived calls from the multiplex PCR reads in MiXCR, one entry per CDR3 protein. The table shows under 450,000 distinct CDR3 sequences, with 15% to 19% occurring only once. Sequencing input: blood. The sequence came from a woman aged 18 to 35 with Graves' hyperthyroidism. The chain is built from TRBV27 and TRBJ2-3; possible D gene TRBD2, 6 bases. CDR3 nucleotide sequence: TGTGCCAGCAGTTTAGTGTGGGGGGTGGATACGCAGTATTTT. Translated: CASSLVWGVDTQYF.